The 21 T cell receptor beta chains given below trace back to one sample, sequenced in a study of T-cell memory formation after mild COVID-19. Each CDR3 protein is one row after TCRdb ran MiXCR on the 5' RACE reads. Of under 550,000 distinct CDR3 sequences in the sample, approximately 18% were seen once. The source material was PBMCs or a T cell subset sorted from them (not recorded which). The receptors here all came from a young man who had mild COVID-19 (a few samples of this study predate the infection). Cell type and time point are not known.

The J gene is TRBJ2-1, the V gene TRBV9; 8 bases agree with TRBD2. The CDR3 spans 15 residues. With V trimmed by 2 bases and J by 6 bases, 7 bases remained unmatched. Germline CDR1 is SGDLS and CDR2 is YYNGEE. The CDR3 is CASSVNTGGFNEQFF. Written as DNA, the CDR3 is TGTGCCAGCAGCGTGAATACGGGGGGGTTCAATGAGCAGTTCTTC.

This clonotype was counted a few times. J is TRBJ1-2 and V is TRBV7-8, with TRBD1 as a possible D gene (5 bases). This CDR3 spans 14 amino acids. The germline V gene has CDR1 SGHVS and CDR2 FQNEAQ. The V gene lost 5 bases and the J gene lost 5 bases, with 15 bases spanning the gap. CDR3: CASSRMISGYGYTF. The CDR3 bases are TGTGCCAGCAGCAGAATGATCTCAGGGTATGGCTACACCTTC.

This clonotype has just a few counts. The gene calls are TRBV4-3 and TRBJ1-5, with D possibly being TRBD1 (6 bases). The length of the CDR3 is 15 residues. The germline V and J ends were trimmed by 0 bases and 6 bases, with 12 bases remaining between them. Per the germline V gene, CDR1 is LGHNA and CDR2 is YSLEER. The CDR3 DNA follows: TGCGCCAGCAGCCAAGAGAGGGGAGGGGGTCAGCCCCAGCATTTT. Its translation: CASSQERGGGQPQHF.

CDR3: CSASRAGGLSYNEQFF. In DNA, the CDR3 is TGCAGTGCTAGTAGAGCGGGGGGACTCTCCTACAATGAGCAGTTCTTC. The chain employs TRBV20-1 and TRBJ2-1; 9 bases are a match to TRBD2. The CDR3 covers 16 residues. Looked up from germline, CDR1 is DFQATT and CDR2 is SNEGSKA (reference sequence). V lost 3 bases to trimming and J lost 0 bases; unmatched junction nucleotides: 6.

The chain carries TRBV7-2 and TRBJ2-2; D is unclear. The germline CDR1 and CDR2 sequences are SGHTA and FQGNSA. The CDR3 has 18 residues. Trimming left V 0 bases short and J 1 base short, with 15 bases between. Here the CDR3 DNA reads TGTGCCAGCAGCTTAGCCCCCCCGGCTAGTGGGAACACCGGGGAGCTGTTTTTT. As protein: CASSLAPPASGNTGELFF.

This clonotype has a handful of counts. The CDR3 sequence: CASSPRQGLRETQYF. CDR3 nucleotides: TGTGCCAGCTCCCCGAGACAGGGTTTGCGGGAGACCCAGTACTTC. The rearrangement joins TRBV18 to TRBJ2-5; 7 positions agree with TRBD1. The V gene's germline CDR1 is KGHSH and CDR2 LQKENI. Trimming at V came to 6 bases and at J to 5 bases, leaving 12 bases not matched to a gene. The CDR3 sequence is 15 residues long.

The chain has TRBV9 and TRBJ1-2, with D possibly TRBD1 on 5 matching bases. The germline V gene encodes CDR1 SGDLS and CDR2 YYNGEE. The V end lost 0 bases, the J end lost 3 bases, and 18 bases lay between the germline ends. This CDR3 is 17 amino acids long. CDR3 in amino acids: CASSVVGFAGVHYGYTF. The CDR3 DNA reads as TGTGCCAGCAGCGTAGTAGGTTTCGCGGGGGTCCACTATGGCTACACCTTC.

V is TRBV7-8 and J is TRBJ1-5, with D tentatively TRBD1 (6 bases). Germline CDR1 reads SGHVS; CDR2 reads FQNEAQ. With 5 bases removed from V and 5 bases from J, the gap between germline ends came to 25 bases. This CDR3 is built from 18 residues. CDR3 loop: CASSRGVYREKIDQPQHF. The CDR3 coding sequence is TGTGCCAGCAGCAGGGGGGTCTACAGGGAAAAGATCGATCAGCCCCAGCATTTT.

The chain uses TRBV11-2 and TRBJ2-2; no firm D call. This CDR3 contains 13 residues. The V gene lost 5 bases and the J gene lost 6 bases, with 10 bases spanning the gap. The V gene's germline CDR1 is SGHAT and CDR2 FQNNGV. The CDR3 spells CASSLLVAGELFF. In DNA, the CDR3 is TGTGCCAGCAGCCTTCTGGTGGCCGGGGAGCTGTTTTTT. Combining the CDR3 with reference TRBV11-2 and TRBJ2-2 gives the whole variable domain EAGVAQSPRYKIIEKRQSVAFWCNPISGHATLYWYQQILGQGPKLLIQFQNNGVVDDSQLPKDRFSAERLKGVDSTLKIQPAKLEDSAVYLCASSLLVAGELFFGEGSRLTVL.

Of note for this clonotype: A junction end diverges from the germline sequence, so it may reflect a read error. CDR3 protein: CSVQGRAAKNFQYF. Written as DNA, the CDR3 is TGCAGCGTACAGGGTAGGGCGGCCAAAAACTTTCAGTACTTC. The chain couples TRBV29-1 to TRBJ2-4; D is perhaps TRBD1 (6 bases). The CDR3 runs 14 residues. Germline CDR1 and CDR2: SQVTM and ANQGSEA. Drawing the rest from reference TRBV29-1 and TRBJ2-4, the complete variable domain is SAVISQKPSRDICQRGTSLTIQCQVDSQVTMMFWYRQQPGQSLTLIATANQGSEATYESGFVIDKFPISRPNLTFSTLTVSNMSPEDSSIYLCSVQGRAAKNFQYFGAGTRLSVL.

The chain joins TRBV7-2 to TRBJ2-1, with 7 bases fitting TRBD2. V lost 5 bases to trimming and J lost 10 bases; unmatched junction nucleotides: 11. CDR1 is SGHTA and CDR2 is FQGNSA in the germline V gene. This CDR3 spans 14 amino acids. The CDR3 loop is CASSPPTSLAEQFF. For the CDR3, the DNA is TGTGCCAGCAGCCCCCCGACTAGCCTGGCGGAGCAGTTCTTC.

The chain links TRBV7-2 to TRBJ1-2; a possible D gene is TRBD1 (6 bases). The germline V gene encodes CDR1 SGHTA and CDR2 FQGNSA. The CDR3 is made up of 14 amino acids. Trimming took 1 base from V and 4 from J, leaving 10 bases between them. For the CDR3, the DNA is TGTGCCAGCAGCTTAGATCCAGGGGCCTATGGCTACACCTTC. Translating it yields CASSLDPGAYGYTF.

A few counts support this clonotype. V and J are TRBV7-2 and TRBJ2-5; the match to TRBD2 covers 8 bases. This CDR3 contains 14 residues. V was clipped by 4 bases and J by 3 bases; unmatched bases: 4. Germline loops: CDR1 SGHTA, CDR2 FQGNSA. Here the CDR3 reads CASSSGTRKETQYF. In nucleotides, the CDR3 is TGTGCCAGCAGCTCCGGGACTAGGAAAGAGACCCAGTACTTC.

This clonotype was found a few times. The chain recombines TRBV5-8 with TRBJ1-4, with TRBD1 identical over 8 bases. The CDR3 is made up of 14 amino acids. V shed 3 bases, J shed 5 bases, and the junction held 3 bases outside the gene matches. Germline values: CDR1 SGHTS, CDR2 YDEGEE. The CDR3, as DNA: TGTGCCAGCAGCTGGGACAGGCGGAATGAAAAACTGTTTTTT. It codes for CASSWDRRNEKLFF.

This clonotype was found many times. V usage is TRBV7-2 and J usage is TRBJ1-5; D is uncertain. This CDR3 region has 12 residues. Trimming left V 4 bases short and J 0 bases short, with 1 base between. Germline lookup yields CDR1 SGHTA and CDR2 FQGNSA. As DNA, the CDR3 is TGTGCCAGCAGCTATAGCAATCAGCCCCAGCATTTT. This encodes CASSYSNQPQHF.

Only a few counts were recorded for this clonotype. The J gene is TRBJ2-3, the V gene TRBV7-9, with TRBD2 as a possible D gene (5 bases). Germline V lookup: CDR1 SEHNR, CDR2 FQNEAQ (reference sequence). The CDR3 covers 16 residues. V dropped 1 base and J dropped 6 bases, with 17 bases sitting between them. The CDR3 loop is CASSLVLGRRTDTQYF. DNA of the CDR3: TGTGCCAGCAGCTTAGTTCTCGGCAGGAGGACTGATACGCAGTATTTT.

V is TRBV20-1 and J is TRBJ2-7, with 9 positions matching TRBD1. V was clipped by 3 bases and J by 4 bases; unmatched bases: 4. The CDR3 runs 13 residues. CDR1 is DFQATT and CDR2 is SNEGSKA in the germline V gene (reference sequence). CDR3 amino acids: CSASADRGYEQYF. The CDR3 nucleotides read TGCAGTGCTAGTGCGGACAGGGGATACGAGCAGTACTTC.

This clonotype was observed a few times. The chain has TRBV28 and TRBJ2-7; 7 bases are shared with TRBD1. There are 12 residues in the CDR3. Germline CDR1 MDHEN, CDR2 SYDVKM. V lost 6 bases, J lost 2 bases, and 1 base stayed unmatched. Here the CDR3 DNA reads TGTGCCAGCAGAGGACAGGCCTACGAGCAGTACGTC. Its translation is CASRGQAYEQYV.

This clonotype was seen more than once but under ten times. CDR3 loop: CASSGKGITYEQYF. The DNA for the CDR3 is TGCGCCAGCAGCGGCAAGGGAATTACCTACGAGCAGTACTTC. This chain joins TRBV4-1 and TRBJ2-7; D not certain. The CDR3 runs to 14 residues. The V gene's germline CDR1 is MGHRA and CDR2 YSYEKL. Between the trimmed V and J ends, which lost 5 bases and 2 bases, there was a span of 13 bases.

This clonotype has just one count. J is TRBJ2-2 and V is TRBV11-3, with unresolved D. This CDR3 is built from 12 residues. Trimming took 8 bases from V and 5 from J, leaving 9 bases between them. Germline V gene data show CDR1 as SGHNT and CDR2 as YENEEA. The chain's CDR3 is CASSGWTGELFF. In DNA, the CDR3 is TGTGCCAGCTCAGGCTGGACCGGGGAGCTGTTTTTT. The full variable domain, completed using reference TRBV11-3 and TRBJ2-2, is EAGVVQSPRYKIIEKKQPVAFWCNPISGHNTLYWYLQNLGQGPELLIRYENEEAVDDSQLPKDRFSAERLKGVDSTLKIQPAELGDSAVYLCASSGWTGELFFGEGSRLTVL.

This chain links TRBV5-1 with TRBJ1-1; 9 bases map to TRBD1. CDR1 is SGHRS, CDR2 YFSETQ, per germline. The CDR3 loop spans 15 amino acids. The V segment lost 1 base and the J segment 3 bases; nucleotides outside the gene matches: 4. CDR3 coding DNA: TGCGCCAGCAGCTTGCGGGACAGGGCCTACACTGAAGCTTTCTTT. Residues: CASSLRDRAYTEAFF.